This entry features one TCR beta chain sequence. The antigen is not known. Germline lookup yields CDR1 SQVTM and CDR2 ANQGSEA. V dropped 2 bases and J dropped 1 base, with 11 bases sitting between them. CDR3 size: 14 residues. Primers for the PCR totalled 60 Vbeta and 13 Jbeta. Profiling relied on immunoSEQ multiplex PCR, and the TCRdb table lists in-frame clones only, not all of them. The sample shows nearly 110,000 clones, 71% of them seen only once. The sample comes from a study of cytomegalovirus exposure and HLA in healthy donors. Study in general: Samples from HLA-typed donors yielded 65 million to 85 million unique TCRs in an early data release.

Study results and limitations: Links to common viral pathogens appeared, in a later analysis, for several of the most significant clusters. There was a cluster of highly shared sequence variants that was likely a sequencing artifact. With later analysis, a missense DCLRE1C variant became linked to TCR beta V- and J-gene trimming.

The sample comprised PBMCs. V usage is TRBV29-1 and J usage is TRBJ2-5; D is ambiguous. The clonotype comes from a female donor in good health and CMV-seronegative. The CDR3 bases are TGCAGCGTTGAAAGTCGGCAGGCCCAAGAGACCCAGTACTTC. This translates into CSVESRQAQETQYF.